The rows below give T cell receptor beta chains drawn from one sample of a study of shared clonotypes between healthy human individuals. Some clones are missing from TCRdb's copy, which holds only in-frame ones; the method was immunoSEQ multiplex PCR. This sample has roughly 1 million clones; around 78% occur once, and the top ten carry under 0.6%. The sequenced material came from memory CD4+ T cells from PBMCs. These receptors were obtained from a man younger than 30 in good health. Some clones in this sample may be carry-over from other donors' samples. CDR3s include the opening cysteine and the closing phenylalanine or tryptophan. A D gene is named only where the DNA matches it firmly.

d_call,j_call,v_call,cdr3_aa
-,TRBJ2-7,TRBV12-5,CASGLGAGSEQYF
TRBD1,TRBJ1-1,TRBV5-4,CASSRSDRSMNTEAFF
-,TRBJ2-1,TRBV2,CASSSESSYNEQFF
TRBD2,TRBJ2-7,TRBV7-2,CASSLTRESYEQYF
-,TRBJ1-2,TRBV4-1,CASSQGLGSAANYGYTF
-,TRBJ1-1,TRBV5-1,CASSLALMELNTEAFF
-,TRBJ2-5,TRBV7-2,CASSRGRRKETQYF
TRBD1,TRBJ1-1,TRBV29-1,CSVRGAGSRPNTEAFF
TRBD1,TRBJ1-1,TRBV18,CASSPNRAGGNTEAFF
TRBD1,TRBJ1-2,TRBV7-2,CASSLEQPGTGNYGYTF
-,TRBJ1-1,TRBV7-2,CASSSPGRGRTEAFF
TRBD1,TRBJ1-2,TRBV28,CASSPNDRASGYTF
-,TRBJ2-3,TRBV5-4,CASSKPRGASGTDTQYF
-,TRBJ2-4,TRBV5-6,CASSLQGNSIQYF
-,TRBJ2-7,TRBV6-6,CASSYSRRTLPHEQYF
-,TRBJ2-1,TRBV2,CASSEGPGEQFF
-,TRBJ1-4,TRBV6-5,CASGAGYGEKLFF
-,TRBJ1-2,TRBV30,CAWSDGNYGYTF
-,TRBJ2-5,TRBV25-1,CASSGASWRTETQYF
TRBD1,TRBJ1-2,TRBV5-5,CASSLNPGQNYGYTF
-,TRBJ2-2,TRBV6-1,CASSERSAPPGELFF
TRBD2,TRBJ2-5,TRBV19,CASSIGRGLAGQMGETQYF
-,TRBJ1-1,TRBV7-3,CASSFDWGREAFF